This TCR beta chain was captured in a study of T cell responses to AZD1222 COVID-19 vaccine (dated by TCRdb to the early 2020s). Notes on the research overall: AZD1222 recipients whose second dose came at about 4 weeks and those whose second dose came at about 12 weeks were combined into one group, since spike-specific TCR depth and breadth did not differ between the two schedules. Trial participants were enrolled into age subgroups of 18-55, 56-69 and 70-plus years, which contained about 150, 27 and 61 TCR-sequenced participants, respectively. A total of 233 trial participants underwent TCR sequencing, of whom 207 received two doses of AZD1222 and around 26 received two doses of the MenACWY control vaccine. Broader findings and caveats from the paper: In the small 56-69-year group, the increase in depth fell short of significance, most likely because of low power. Reportedly, almost half of the unique spike-specific TCRs recognized epitopes lying outside the regions that are mutated in the B.1.351 and B.1.1.7 variants. Conclusions about previously exposed vaccinees are limited because only a handful of AZD1222 recipients were SARS-CoV-2 seropositive at baseline. After two AZD1222 doses, both the breadth and the depth of spike-specific TCRs were significantly higher than at day 0 and than in MenACWY recipients. Participants were mostly white British, with more females than males. The authors suggested clonal diversity may have been underestimated. Vaccine-associated CD4 TCRs spanned the whole spike protein, with dominant responses in regions 160-218 and 743-854. No day 14 peak-response samples were available, so repertoires were characterized only after the peak T cell response.

The CDR3 regions of human TCRbeta chains were analyzed by immunosequencing. As for the original processing: TCRs in the repertoires were compared against a reference library of SARS-CoV-2-specific TCRs that had been generated with the MIRA antigen-specificity platform. Breadth was defined as the fraction of unique TCRs that were SARS-CoV-2-associated. Depth was defined as the fraction of total T cells that were SARS-CoV-2-associated. Each spike-specific TCR was assigned to its reactive spike region and to a CD4 or CD8 class using the MIRA data. Log10-transformed breadth and depth values were compared by one-way ANOVA with Sidak's multiple comparisons tests. TCRdb's version of the immuneACCESS table is confined to in-frame rearrangements and falls short of the full clone set. An unresolved V gene accounts for under half of the shortfall where checked; the remainder is of unknown origin. That table is the source of V, J and clone size, and D and trimming were worked out from the DNA. The sample has over 100,000 clones on record, over 90% of them singletons. Clones ranked in the top ten supply over 6.5% of the sample.

In its sample, this clone comes out as medium-sized (0.01 to 0.1%). Its recognized antigen is unknown. Nothing much larger sits one base from this clone, and base qualities are not available. The time point tag for this specimen amounts to: baseline before first vaccination. The vaccinee samples were drawn from two UK trials, COV001 and COV002, one of which was a single-blind randomized controlled phase 2/3 trial testing AZD1222 (ChAdOx1 nCoV-19) in healthy adults. For TCRbeta chain sequencing, PBMC samples from trial participants were taken at day 0 and at day 28 after the second dose. The source is an adult in good health. Here the sequenced sample was peripheral blood, taken on day 0 of AZD1222 vaccination.

The nucleotides read TGTGCCAGCAGTCGATCGACAGGGATTGGAAACATTCAGTACTTC. This sequence encodes CASSRSTGIGNIQYF. The chain joins TRBV2 to TRBJ2-4, with 7 central nucleotides matching TRBD1. The CDR3 has 15 amino acids, counting the end cysteine and phenylalanine. Only the CDR3 part of the read is kept: 45 bases, read in frame from the first base. Reading the germline V gene gives CDR1 SNHLY and CDR2 FYNNEI. Clipping removes 5 bases from V and 6 bases from J, with 10 as the unmatched junction base count.